The rows below give T cell receptor beta chains drawn from one sample of a study of blood T cell repertoires in COVID-19. The assay was immunoSEQ multiplex PCR, and TCRdb's table has in-frame clones only and misses some. Counted here are hundreds of thousands of clones, 80% to 90% occurring once; the ten biggest clones make up roughly 1.1%. The sequenced sample consisted of PBMCs or T cells enriched from blood (not recorded which). These receptors all come from a man younger than 40 who had recovered from COVID-19. The CDR3 runs from the conserved cysteine through the conserved F or W. A D gene is named only where the DNA matches it firmly. Clone size is shown for a subset of rows, as once, few, many or a class of expanded clone.

clone_size j_call d_call v_call cdr3_nt cdr3_aa
. TRBJ2-3 . TRBV7-2 TGTGCCAGCAGCTTAGTTGGCAGTAGCACAGATACGCAGTATTTT CASSLVGSSTDTQYF
. TRBJ2-7 TRBD2 TRBV11-2 TGTGCCAGCGGGAGTGAGCGGGACTACGAGCAGTACTTC CASGSERDYEQYF
. TRBJ1-2 TRBD1 TRBV7-3 TGTGCCAGCAGCTTAAATGAGGGGGCTGTGTCTGGCTACACCTTC CASSLNEGAVSGYTF
. TRBJ2-3 TRBD2 TRBV5-1 TGCGCCAGCAGCTCAACAACTAGCGGAATAAGCACAGATACGCAGTATTTT CASSSTTSGISTDTQYF
. TRBJ2-7 TRBD2 TRBV9 TGTGCCAGCAGCGAACCTAGCGGCGAGCAGTACTTC CASSEPSGEQYF
. TRBJ1-3 . TRBV5-6 TGTGCCAGCAGCTGGGGGACATCAGGAAACACCATATATTTT CASSWGTSGNTIYF
. TRBJ1-5 TRBD1 TRBV19 TGTGCCAGTAGCCCCGGACAGGTTTATCAGCCCCAGCATTTT CASSPGQVYQPQHF
. TRBJ2-3 . TRBV6-1 TGTGCCAGCAGTGATTCCGGGACGCAGTATTTT CASSDSGTQYF
. TRBJ2-7 . TRBV5-1 TGCGCCAGCAGCTTAGGAGACGGAGGAAGGATGAGGGAGCAGTACTTC CASSLGDGGRMREQYF
. TRBJ2-3 . TRBV11-2 TGTGCCAGCAGCCCGAGGGGGAGAGGACGCACAGATTATACGCAGTATTTT CASSPRGRGRTDYTQYF
once TRBJ1-3 TRBD1 TRBV18 TGTGCCAGCTCCCCCGGGCGGGACAGAGGCGGAAACACCATATATTTT CASSPGRDRGGNTIYF
. TRBJ2-1 TRBD1 TRBV29-1 TGCAGCGTGGGGGACAGGATGTCTCCGGGGTGGGGCAATGAGCAGTTCTTC CSVGDRMSPGWGNEQFF
once TRBJ2-7 TRBD1 TRBV28 TGTGCCAGCAGCTACGGGGACAGGTCGCACGAGCAGTACTTC CASSYGDRSHEQYF
. TRBJ2-7 . TRBV5-6 TGTGCCAGCAGCCTTGCCGGGACTGGTCCCTACGAGCAGTACTTC CASSLAGTGPYEQYF
. TRBJ2-5 TRBD1 TRBV10-1 TGCGCCAGCAGTGACGGACAGGGTCTTCGGGAGACCCAGTACTTC CASSDGQGLRETQYF
. TRBJ1-6 . TRBV11-2 TGTGCCAGCAGCTTAGTTGGCGGGGGCGAGTCACCCCTCCACTTT CASSLVGGGESPLHF
. TRBJ1-5 TRBD1 TRBV12-3/TRBV12-4 TGTGCCAGCACCACAGGGGCCAATCAGCCCCAGCATTTT CASTTGANQPQHF
. TRBJ1-5 . TRBV28 TGTGCCAGCAGTTTTCTAGGGGTTATAGGGGGTCAGCCCCAGCATTTT CASSFLGVIGGQPQHF
. TRBJ1-1 . TRBV6-6 TGTGCCAGCACCCGGGAGGGGGGCGTGAACACTGAAGCTTTCTTT CASTREGGVNTEAFF
. TRBJ1-5 . TRBV3-1/TRBV3-2 TGTGCCAGCAGCCAAGTCCTTAATCAGCCCCAGCATTTT CASSQVLNQPQHF
. TRBJ2-1 TRBD1 TRBV28 TGTGCCAGCAGTTTAGCTACAGGGGGCTCCTACAATGAGCAGTTCTTC CASSLATGGSYNEQFF
. TRBJ2-7 TRBD2 TRBV28 TGTGCCAGCAGTCCCTTCGCGGGAGGCCCCTACGAGCAGTACTTC CASSPFAGGPYEQYF
. TRBJ1-6 TRBD1 TRBV6-4 TGTGCCAGCAGTGACTCTCGGGACAGGGGCTTGAGTTCACCCCTCCACTTT CASSDSRDRGLSSPLHF
. TRBJ1-5 . TRBV3-1/TRBV3-2 TGTGCCAGCAGCCATGAATCCACAGGCAATCAGCCCCAGCATTTT CASSHESTGNQPQHF
. TRBJ1-1 . TRBV12-3/TRBV12-4 TGTGCCAGCAGTTTCGGCGGATACGAAGCTTTCTTT CASSFGGYEAFF
. TRBJ2-1 . TRBV28 TGTGCCAGCAGTTTAGGGGAAAGGGGGATCTACAATGAGCAGTTCTTC CASSLGERGIYNEQFF
. TRBJ1-1 . TRBV19 TGTGCCAGTAGCAGCCGGGGGGTGACCACTGAAGCTTTCTTT CASSSRGVTTEAFF
. TRBJ2-2 . TRBV5-1 TGCGCCAGCAGCCAGGAAGGGGGTCGGGGGGAGCTGTTTTTT CASSQEGGRGELFF
. TRBJ1-1 . TRBV4-1 TGCGCCAGCAGCCAAACGACAGGAAAGGGTATGACTGAAGCTTTCTTT CASSQTTGKGMTEAFF
. TRBJ2-3 . TRBV6-5 TGTGCCAGCGGGAGGCCAGATACGCAGTATTTT CASGRPDTQYF
once TRBJ1-3 . TRBV6-1 TGTGCCAGCAGTGACAGGGTCGGAAACACCATATATTTT CASSDRVGNTIYF
. TRBJ2-5 TRBD1 TRBV10-3 TGTGCCATCGGGGACAGGGCACAAGAGACCCAGTACTTC CAIGDRAQETQYF
. TRBJ2-2 . TRBV6-5 TGTGCCAGCAGTCGGAAACAGGGAAACACCGGGGAGCTGTTTTTT CASSRKQGNTGELFF
. TRBJ1-5 TRBD1 TRBV28 TGTGCCAGCAGTTTCGACAGGGGGGGCAATCAGCCCCAGCATTTT CASSFDRGGNQPQHF
. TRBJ2-1 . TRBV7-9 TGTGCCAGCAGATATCCGGAACAGGGTGAGAATGAGCAGTTCTTC CASRYPEQGENEQFF
. TRBJ2-5 . TRBV29-1 TGCAGCGTTCGTGGCGGGGAGACCCAGTACTTC CSVRGGETQYF
. TRBJ2-1 . TRBV2 TGTGCCAGCAGTGACGGACGGACTATCTACAATGAGCAGTTCTTC CASSDGRTIYNEQFF
. TRBJ2-7 TRBD2 TRBV11-2 TGTGCCAGCAGCCCTCTTACCGGGACTAGCGTCAACTACGAGCAGTACTTC CASSPLTGTSVNYEQYF
. TRBJ2-7 . TRBV4-1 TGCGCCAGCAGCCAAGAACCGGGGATGGTAAACGAGCAGTACTTC CASSQEPGMVNEQYF
. TRBJ2-5 . TRBV10-1 TGCGCCAGCAGTGACGGAGGGACCCAGTACTTC CASSDGGTQYF
. TRBJ2-7 TRBD1 TRBV12-5 TGTGCTAGTGGTTTGGAAACCGGGACAGCGTACGAGCAGTACTTC CASGLETGTAYEQYF
once TRBJ1-1 . TRBV7-9 TGTGCCAGCAGCCCCATCATGGGGGCGAACACTGAAGCTTTCTTT CASSPIMGANTEAFF
. TRBJ2-7 TRBD2 TRBV12-3/TRBV12-4 TGTGCCAGTAGAAGGGGACTATCCTACGAGCAGTACTTC CASRRGLSYEQYF
. TRBJ1-4 . TRBV4-1 TGCGCCAGCAGCCAAGTCAAGAGGCTAACTAATGAAAAACTGTTTTTT CASSQVKRLTNEKLFF
. TRBJ2-5 TRBD1 TRBV27 TGTGCCAGCAGTATACAGGGGCGGTGGGAAGAGACCCAGTACTTC CASSIQGRWEETQYF
. TRBJ2-7 . TRBV28 TGTGCCAGCAGTTTGGGCAGGGCCTACGAGCAGTACTTC CASSLGRAYEQYF
. TRBJ1-4 TRBD1 TRBV3-1/TRBV3-2 TGTGCCAGCAGCATAAGGACAGGGGTTGAAAAACTGTTTTTT CASSIRTGVEKLFF
. TRBJ1-2 . TRBV12-3/TRBV12-4 TGTGCCAGCAGCTTCGACAGGAGCTATGGCTACACCTTC CASSFDRSYGYTF
. TRBJ1-4 . TRBV12-3/TRBV12-4 TGTGCCAGCAGCCAGGGTGGGGAAAAACTGTTTTTT CASSQGGEKLFF
once TRBJ1-1 . TRBV28 TGTGCCAGCGTTCGGGGAGCGAACACTGAAGCTTTCTTT CASVRGANTEAFF
. TRBJ1-2 . TRBV2 TGTGCCAGCACCAAACGGGCAGGGAATAGTGAGGGCTACACCTTC CASTKRAGNSEGYTF
. TRBJ2-7 TRBD1 TRBV7-6 TGTGCCAGCAGCCAAATCGCGGGACAGGGCCTCGGCGAGCAGTACTTC CASSQIAGQGLGEQYF
few TRBJ2-5 TRBD2 TRBV19 TGTGCCAGTAGGAGCGGGAGGTCCCAAGAGACCCAGTACTTC CASRSGRSQETQYF
. TRBJ2-5 TRBD1 TRBV4-1 TGCGCCAGCAGCCAAGATCGAGTAGGGGGCCAGGAGACCCAGTACTTC CASSQDRVGGQETQYF
. TRBJ2-1 TRBD2 TRBV5-4 TGTGCCAGCAGCTTGGCCGGGAGGGCCTGGGATGAGCAGTTCTTC CASSLAGRAWDEQFF
once TRBJ2-5 . TRBV6-5 TGTGCCAGCAAGAAAAGGGGAGGCGAGACCCAGTACTTC CASKKRGGETQYF
. TRBJ1-4 TRBD1 TRBV5-1 TGCGCCAGCAGCATCTACAGGGGGATTAATGAAAAACTGTTTTTT CASSIYRGINEKLFF
. TRBJ2-5 TRBD1 TRBV5-6 TGTGCCAGCAGTCTGACTGGGACAGGGTGGGAGACCCAGTACTTC CASSLTGTGWETQYF
. TRBJ2-5 TRBD1 TRBV24-1 TGTGCCACCAGTGATTCTACAGGGGTGGCGGAGACCCAGTACTTC CATSDSTGVAETQYF
. TRBJ2-2 . TRBV12-5 TGTGCTAGTGGTTTGCCCCGGGACACCTACACCGGGGAGCTGTTTTTT CASGLPRDTYTGELFF